This paragraph reports one T cell receptor beta chain. CDR1 SNHLY and CDR2 FYNNEI come from the germline V gene. The CDR3 has 13 amino acids. V lost 7 bases and J lost 1, with 11 bases in between. This specimen belongs to a study of blood T cell repertoires in COVID-19. Some clones are missing from TCRdb's copy, which holds only in-frame ones; the method was immunoSEQ multiplex PCR. Of 200,000 to 300,000 clones in the sample, around 86% are singletons; the top ten hold approximately 5.3%. The material sequenced was peripheral blood. The clonotype was recovered from an older woman with COVID-19, enrolled during active disease. The chain links TRBV2 to TRBJ2-7; TRBD1 might be the D (6 bases). The CDR3 loop reads CASINRVSYEQYF. The CDR3 DNA sequence: TGTGCCAGCATCAACAGGGTGTCCTACGAGCAGTACTTC. The complete variable domain, with remaining parts taken from reference TRBV2 and TRBJ2-7, reads EPEVTQTPSHQVTQMGQEVILRCVPISNHLYFYWYRQILGQKVEFLVSFYNNEISEKSEIFDDQFSVERPDGSNFTLKIRSTKLEDSAMYFCASINRVSYEQYFGPGTRLTVT.